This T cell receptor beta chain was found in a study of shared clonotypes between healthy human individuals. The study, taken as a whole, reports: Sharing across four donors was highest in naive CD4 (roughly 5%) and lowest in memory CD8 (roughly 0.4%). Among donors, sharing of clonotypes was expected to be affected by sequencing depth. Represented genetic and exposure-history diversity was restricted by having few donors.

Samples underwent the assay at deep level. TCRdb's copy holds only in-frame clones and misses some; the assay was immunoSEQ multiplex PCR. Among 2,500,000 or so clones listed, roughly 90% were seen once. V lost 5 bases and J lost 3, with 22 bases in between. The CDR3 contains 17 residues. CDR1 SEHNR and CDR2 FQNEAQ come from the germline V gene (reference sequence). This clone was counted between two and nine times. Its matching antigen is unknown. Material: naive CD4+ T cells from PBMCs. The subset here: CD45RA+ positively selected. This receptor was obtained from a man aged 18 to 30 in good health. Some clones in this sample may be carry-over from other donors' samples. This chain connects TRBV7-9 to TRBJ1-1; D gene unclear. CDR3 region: CASSPLGLLREDTEAFF. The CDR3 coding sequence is TGTGCCAGCAGCCCCCTAGGTCTTTTGAGGGAGGACACTGAAGCTTTCTTT.